These 28 T cell receptor beta chains came from one sample sequenced in a study of blood T cell repertoires in COVID-19. Assay: immunoSEQ multiplex PCR; the TCRdb copy retains only in-frame clones and omits some. The data show 45,000 to 60,000 clones, roughly four fifths seen once. Sequenced material: peripheral blood. The receptors were sampled from an older woman with acute or convalescent COVID-19.

The chain carries TRBV19 and TRBJ2-7, with 8 bases identical to TRBD1. The CDR3 extends over 17 amino acids. Germline V gene sequence: CDR1 LNHDA, CDR2 SQIVND (reference sequence). Trimming cost V 0 bases and J 3 bases; bases outside gene matches: 10. This CDR3 is CASSIDRGQDPNYEQYF. In DNA, the CDR3 is TGTGCCAGTAGTATAGATCGGGGACAGGACCCTAACTACGAGCAGTACTTC.

The chain has TRBV6-1 and TRBJ1-3; tentative D call: TRBD1 (6 bases). CDR3 size: 16 residues. Germline V gene data show CDR1 as MNHNS and CDR2 as SASEGT. The germline V and J ends were trimmed by 2 bases and 0 bases, with 11 bases remaining between them. The CDR3 loop is CASSEWGGPSGNTIYF. CDR3 sequence (DNA): TGTGCCAGCAGTGAATGGGGGGGGCCCTCTGGAAACACCATATATTTT.

The chain couples TRBV12-2 to TRBJ2-5; the table's D call of TRBD2 was not tested on the DNA. TRBV12-2 is designated a pseudogene. The CDR3 is 14 residues long. The CDR3 coding sequence is TGTGCAAGTCGCTTTAGGCTAGCGGAAGAGACCCAGTACTTC. It is translated as CASRFRLAEETQYF.

The chain combines TRBV15 with TRBJ2-5; D remains ambiguous. Germline values: CDR1 LNHNV, CDR2 YYDKDF (reference sequence). This CDR3 contains 14 residues. Trimming stripped 0 bases from V and 0 bases from J, with 5 bases between. The CDR3 sequence: CATSRDPYQETQYF. The DNA of the CDR3 is TGTGCCACCAGCAGAGATCCCTACCAAGAGACCCAGTACTTC.

The CDR3 coding sequence is TGTGCCATCAGTGACCTGACAGGTCTCGGATACTATGGCTACACCTTC. As protein: CAISDLTGLGYYGYTF. The rearrangement joins TRBV10-3 to TRBJ1-2, with D maybe TRBD1 (6 bases). Trimming pared 3 bases from V and 3 bases from J, leaving 17 bases between. Germline V gene lookup returns CDR1 ENHRY and CDR2 SYGVKD. CDR3 length: 16 residues.

J is TRBJ2-7 and V is TRBV3-1 (or the pseudogene TRBV3-2); D possibly corresponds to TRBD1 (6 bases). This CDR3 spans 15 amino acids. Per germline, CDR1 LGHDT and CDR2 YNNKEL (reference sequence). The V gene lost 1 base and the J gene lost 2 bases, with 12 bases spanning the gap. The CDR3 loop reads CASSQASGAAYEQYF. CDR3 DNA: TGTGCCAGCAGCCAAGCGTCAGGGGCCGCCTACGAGCAGTACTTC.

This rearrangement joins TRBV5-1 to TRBJ1-5; D is uncertain. This CDR3 has 13 amino acids. The V gene's germline CDR1 is SGHRS and CDR2 YFSETQ. V lost 0 bases and J 4 bases, leaving 5 bases between the germline ends. CDR3 nucleotide sequence: TGCGCCAGCAGCTTGGCTTTAAATCAGCCCCAGCATTTT. Protein sequence: CASSLALNQPQHF.

The chain is built from TRBV5-1 and TRBJ1-4; D remains unclear. The CDR3 length is 15 residues. Trimming took 0 bases from V and 2 from J, leaving 8 bases between them. Germline CDR1 SGHRS, CDR2 YFSETQ. In DNA, the CDR3 is TGCGCCAGCAGCTTGGGGCCAGTCACTAATGAAAAACTGTTTTTT. Amino acid sequence: CASSLGPVTNEKLFF. The variable domain in full, completed from reference TRBV5-1 and TRBJ1-4, reads KAGVTQTPRYLIKTRGQQVTLSCSPISGHRSVSWYQQTPGQGLQFLFEYFSETQRNKGNFPGRFSGRQFSNSRSEMNVSTLELGDSALYLCASSLGPVTNEKLFFGSGTQLSVL.

The chain recombines TRBV5-1 with TRBJ2-1, with 11 positions matching TRBD1. The V and J ends lost 4 bases and 9 bases, in that order; junction bases with no gene match: 6. The CDR3 sequence is 14 residues long. The germline V gene encodes CDR1 SGHRS and CDR2 YFSETQ. CDR3 nucleotide sequence: TGCGCCAGCAGCCCTGGACAGGGGGCTGGTGAGCAGTTCTTC. Its protein product is CASSPGQGAGEQFF.

The V call is TRBV6-1, the J call TRBJ1-1; D might be TRBD1 (5 bases). Germline values: CDR1 MNHNS, CDR2 SASEGT. V was trimmed by 0 bases and J by 2 bases, leaving 16 bases between them. The CDR3 is made up of 17 amino acids. The CDR3 loop is CASSEARPWGENTEAFF. The DNA for the CDR3 is TGTGCCAGCAGTGAAGCAAGGCCGTGGGGGGAAAACACTGAAGCTTTCTTT.

The chain joins TRBV19 to TRBJ2-2; 7 bases are shared with TRBD1. J lost 6 bases, V lost 6 bases, and 7 bases had no gene match. Germline V gives CDR1 LNHDA, CDR2 SQIVND (reference sequence). CDR3 length: 14 residues. CDR3 residues: CASSGRQGPGELFF. For the CDR3, the DNA is TGTGCCAGTAGCGGACGACAGGGCCCCGGGGAGCTGTTTTTT.

The gene calls are TRBV7-8 and TRBJ1-2, with 7 nucleotides matching TRBD1. Germline-derived CDR1 and CDR2 are SGHVS and FQNEAQ. This CDR3 contains 14 residues. J lost 4 bases, V lost 1 base, and 3 bases had no gene match. The CDR3 DNA follows: TGTGCCAGCAGCTTAGATGGACAGGTCTATGGCTACACCTTC. Protein product: CASSLDGQVYGYTF.

The genes are TRBV28 and TRBJ2-3; TRBD2 matches at 10 bases. CDR3 length: 14 amino acids. Unmatched junction bases numbered 4, after V lost 4 bases and J lost 6 bases. CDR1 MDHEN and CDR2 SYDVKM come from the germline V gene. In DNA, the CDR3 is TGTGCCAGCAGTTCTAGCGGGGGCCTTGATACGCAGTATTTT. As protein: CASSSSGGLDTQYF.

The CDR3 nucleotides are TGTGCCAGCAGTACTGGACAGAGGAACACTGAAGCTTTCTTT. Translated, it gives CASSTGQRNTEAFF. The gene calls are TRBV6-5 and TRBJ1-1, with D maybe TRBD1 (6 bases). Per germline, CDR1 MNHEY and CDR2 SVGAGI. This CDR3 spans 14 amino acids. The ends were cut back, 5 bases at V and 1 base at J, with 11 bases in the middle.

V and J are TRBV11-2 and TRBJ1-6; TRBD1 is a possible D gene (6 bases). Trimming took off 0 bases at V and 9 bases at J, with 12 bases between the two ends. The CDR3 is 15 amino acids. Per germline, CDR1 SGHAT and CDR2 FQNNGV. CDR3 DNA sequence: TGTGCCAGCAGCTTAGATCTACAGGGATTTTCACCCCTCCACTTT. This sequence encodes CASSLDLQGFSPLHF.

The chain links TRBV13 to TRBJ2-3; 14 bases map to TRBD2. This CDR3 comprises 16 residues. The ends lost 5 bases at V and 7 bases at J; junction bases unmatched: 8. Germline assignment: CDR1 PRHDT and CDR2 FYEKMQ (reference sequence). The CDR3 DNA sequence: TGTGCCAGCAGCCCAAAGGGACTAGCGGGAGTAAATACGCAGTATTTT. This encodes CASSPKGLAGVNTQYF.

This chain uses TRBV29-1 with TRBJ2-1; D possibly corresponds to TRBD2 (6 bases). This CDR3 region has 12 residues. Trimming took off 7 bases at V and 5 bases at J, with 12 bases between the two ends. The germline V gene encodes CDR1 SQVTM and CDR2 ANQGSEA. CDR3 nucleotide sequence: TGCAGCGGGGGAAGACTAGACAATGAGCAGTTCTTC. Amino acids: CSGGRLDNEQFF.

V and J are TRBV5-1 and TRBJ2-3; 9 bases are a match to TRBD2. CDR1 and CDR2 from the germline V gene are SGHRS and YFSETQ. This CDR3 region has 18 residues. V trimming: 0 bases; J trimming: 1 base; junction bases outside the gene matches: 9. The CDR3 nucleotides are TGCGCCAGCAGCTTGGCCTATCCGGCTAGCGGGGGCACAGATACGCAGTATTTT. It codes for CASSLAYPASGGTDTQYF.

The rearrangement links TRBV7-6 to TRBJ1-3; the match to TRBD1 covers 8 bases. Looked up from germline, CDR1 is SGHVS and CDR2 is FNYEAQ. This CDR3 has 16 amino acids. V was pared by 1 base and J by 4 bases, with 6 bases of the junction left unmatched. The CDR3 DNA follows: TGTGCCAGCAGCTTAGGACAGGGGATGTCAGGAAACACCATATATTTT. Translation: CASSLGQGMSGNTIYF.

This sequence joins TRBV19 and TRBJ2-5; the D gene is possibly TRBD2 (5 bases). V lost 5 bases to trimming and J lost 7 bases, with 14 bases between them. Germline lookup yields CDR1 LNHDA and CDR2 SQIVND (reference sequence). The CDR3 has 13 residues. CDR3: CASSLGLGVTQYF. The CDR3 DNA reads TGTGCCAGTAGTCTCGGACTGGGAGTGACCCAGTACTTC.

The V gene is TRBV14, the J gene TRBJ1-1; 7 nucleotides line up with TRBD1. With 0 bases clipped from V and 4 bases from J, the junction kept 2 bases outside the gene matches. From germline, CDR1 is SGHDN and CDR2 FVKESK. This CDR3 spans 14 amino acids. DNA for the CDR3: TGTGCCAGCAGCCAAGAGACAGGGCGCACTGAAGCTTTCTTT. Its translation: CASSQETGRTEAFF.

V and J are TRBV28 and TRBJ1-2; 10 bases agree with TRBD1. The CDR3 sequence is 16 residues long. Germline lookup yields CDR1 MDHEN and CDR2 SYDVKM. Trimming cost V 6 bases and J 6 bases; bases outside gene matches: 13. Here the CDR3 reads CASSPPGTGVLNGYTF. As DNA, the CDR3 is TGTGCCAGCAGCCCGCCCGGGACAGGGGTCCTAAATGGCTACACCTTC.

This CDR3 reads CASSPSGQGNQPQHF. The CDR3 DNA sequence: TGTGCCAGCAGTCCGTCCGGCCAGGGCAATCAGCCCCAGCATTTT. This rearrangement joins TRBV28 to TRBJ1-5; D uncertain. V lost 5 bases to trimming and J lost 2 bases, with 13 bases between them. Germline-derived CDR1 and CDR2 are MDHEN and SYDVKM. CDR3 length: 15 amino acids.

This chain joins TRBV12-3 or TRBV12-4 and TRBJ1-3; D is unresolved. V was trimmed by 1 base and J by 4 bases, leaving 5 bases between them. The CDR3 contains 13 residues. As DNA, the CDR3 is TGTGCCAGCAGTTTAGTAGAGGGAAACACCATATATTTT. Protein sequence: CASSLVEGNTIYF.

The chain has TRBV28 and TRBJ1-5, with 7 bases fitting TRBD1. CDR1 is MDHEN, CDR2 SYDVKM, per germline. Germline trimming cut 2 bases from V and 4 bases from J; bases unmatched to any gene: 5. The CDR3 totals 15 residues. The CDR3 DNA reads as TGTGCCAGCAGTTTAACAGGGGCAAAAAATCAGCCCCAGCATTTT. As protein: CASSLTGAKNQPQHF.

V usage is TRBV3-1 (or the pseudogene TRBV3-2) and J usage is TRBJ1-2; 9 positions match TRBD1. CDR1 LGHDT and CDR2 YNNKEL come from the germline V gene (reference sequence). The CDR3 sequence is 17 residues long. V lost 4 bases, J lost 0 bases, and 9 bases stayed unmatched. The CDR3 DNA is TGTGCCAGCAGCCCATGGACAGGGGACACCACTAACTATGGCTACACCTTC. Translation: CASSPWTGDTTNYGYTF.

This clone was counted a few times. The CDR3 nucleotides read TGTGCCAGTATGGGTGTAGCGGGGGGCACAGATACGCAGTATTTT. Protein sequence: CASMGVAGGTDTQYF. This rearrangement joins TRBV19 to TRBJ2-3; 9 bases map to TRBD2. Trimming cost V 7 bases and J 1 base; bases outside gene matches: 6. The CDR3 has 15 amino acids. From germline, CDR1 is LNHDA and CDR2 SQIVND (reference sequence).

The chain's CDR3 is CASSLDYLQETQYF. The CDR3, as DNA: TGTGCCAGCAGCTTAGACTATCTCCAGGAGACCCAGTACTTC. The chain couples TRBV7-8 to TRBJ2-5; D not resolved. Germline lookup yields CDR1 SGHVS and CDR2 FQNEAQ. This CDR3 spans 14 amino acids. V dropped 1 base and J dropped 5 bases, with 11 bases sitting between them.